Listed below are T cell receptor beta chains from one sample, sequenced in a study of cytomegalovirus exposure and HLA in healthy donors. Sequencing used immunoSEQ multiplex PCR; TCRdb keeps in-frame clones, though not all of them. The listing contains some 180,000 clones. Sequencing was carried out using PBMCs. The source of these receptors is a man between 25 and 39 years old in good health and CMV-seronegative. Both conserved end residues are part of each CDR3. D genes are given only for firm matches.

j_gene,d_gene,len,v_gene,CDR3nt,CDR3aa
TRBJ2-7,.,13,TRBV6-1,TGTGCCAGCAGTGGTCAGGGCTTCGACGAGCAGTACTTC,CASSGQGFDEQYF
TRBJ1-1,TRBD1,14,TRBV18,TGTGCCAGCTCACAAGGACAGGATCGCACTGAAGCTTTCTTT,CASSQGQDRTEAFF
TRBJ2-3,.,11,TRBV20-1,TGCAGTGCTAGTGGGGCGGATACGCAGTATTTT,CSASGADTQYF
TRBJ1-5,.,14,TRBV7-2,TGTGCCAGCAGCTTATACGAGAGCAATCAGCCCCAGCATTTT,CASSLYESNQPQHF
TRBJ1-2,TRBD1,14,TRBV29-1,TGCAGCGTGGCCGTTCGGACAGGGGAATTTCGCTACACCTTC,CSVAVRTGEFRYTF
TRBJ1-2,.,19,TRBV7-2,TGTGCCAGCGCATCCAGAGGGTGGGAGAGCGACAGGTTTTTATATGGCTACACCTTC,CASASRGWESDRFLYGYTF
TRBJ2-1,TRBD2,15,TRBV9,TGTGCCAGCAGCACAAGGGTAGCGGGAGATAATGAGCAGTTCTTC,CASSTRVAGDNEQFF
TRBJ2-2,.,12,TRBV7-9,TGTGCCAGCAGCTTCTTCGGCGGGGAGCTGTTTTTT,CASSFFGGELFF
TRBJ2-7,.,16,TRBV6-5,TGTGCCAGCAGTTACTCTACGGCAGGGTCATCGGCCGAGCAGTACTTC,CASSYSTAGSSAEQYF
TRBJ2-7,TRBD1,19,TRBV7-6,TGTGCCAGCAGCTCTCCGGGACAGGGGGCGCAAGGCGGCTCCTACGAGCAGTACTTC,CASSSPGQGAQGGSYEQYF
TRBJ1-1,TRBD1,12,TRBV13,TGTGCCAGCAGCCCTAGGGACAGGGAAGCTTTCTTT,CASSPRDREAFF
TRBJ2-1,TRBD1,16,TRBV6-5,TGTGCCAGCAGTTGGCAGGGGGCCGCCGGGTACAATGAGCAGTTCTTC,CASSWQGAAGYNEQFF
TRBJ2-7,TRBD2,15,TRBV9,TGTGCCAGCAGCGTAGAGCTAGCGGGGACCCACGAGCAGTACTTC,CASSVELAGTHEQYF
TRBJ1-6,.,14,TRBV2,TGTGCCAGCAGGGCAGGGGCCTATAATTCACCCCTCCACTTT,CASRAGAYNSPLHF
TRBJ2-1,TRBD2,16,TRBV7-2,TGTGCCAGCAGCTTACTAGCGGGGGGGCTGTACAATGAGCAGTTCTTC,CASSLLAGGLYNEQFF
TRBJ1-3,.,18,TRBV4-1,TGCGCCAGCAGCCCCGGTCCCCCCCGAGGGGAGGTTGGAAACACCATATATTTT,CASSPGPPRGEVGNTIYF